The 10 T cell receptor beta chains listed next were all sequenced from one sample in a study of a mutant IDH1 vaccine in newly diagnosed glioma. The time point is: week 23, last vaccination. In every dose of vaccine, 300 ug of mutant IDH1 20-mer peptide was given alongside topical imiquimod. Their cognate antigens are unknown. This table comes from immunoSEQ multiplex PCR, and its TCRdb copy is limited to in-frame clones, with some not included. The data contain 35,000 to 50,000 clones, approximately 89% of them singletons. Sequences were derived from PBMCs, sampled from a glioma patient whose treatment included an IDH1 peptide vaccine. Receptors were obtained from a man in his fifties or sixties with glioma.

The chain combines TRBV5-6 with TRBJ2-7, with D maybe TRBD2 (6 bases). Trimming took 5 bases from V and 3 from J, leaving 21 bases between them. CDR1 and CDR2 from the germline V gene are SGHDT and YYEEEE. The CDR3 runs to 16 residues. CDR3 DNA sequence: TGTGCCAGCAGGCGAAGTCCGGGGCCCGGGGGCTACGAGCAGTACTTC. Translated, it gives CASRRSPGPGGYEQYF.

The V call is TRBV5-1, the J call TRBJ2-7; TRBD1 agrees at 9 bases. CDR3 length: 16 residues. The ends lost 3 bases at V and 2 bases at J; junction bases unmatched: 9. CDR1 is SGHRS and CDR2 is YFSETQ in the germline V gene. The CDR3 DNA follows: TGCGCCAGCAGCTGGACAGGGGACCAAACAACCTACGAGCAGTACTTC. Translation gives CASSWTGDQTTYEQYF.

The chain links TRBV5-6 to TRBJ2-7; the match to TRBD1 covers 7 bases. This CDR3 comprises 14 residues. CDR1 and CDR2 (germline): SGHDT, YYEEEE. V shed 4 bases and J 0 bases; nucleotides not matched to a gene: 4. CDR3 nucleotide sequence: TGTGCCAGCAGCCCGGGACAGAACTCCTACGAGCAGTACTTC. Protein: CASSPGQNSYEQYF.

The gene calls are TRBV27 and TRBJ1-1; D is undetermined. The germline V and J ends were trimmed by 5 bases and 7 bases, with 14 bases remaining between them. The germline V gene has CDR1 MNHEY and CDR2 SMNVEV (reference sequence). CDR3 length: 13 residues. The CDR3 coding sequence is TGTGCCAGCAGTGTTTCGGGATTGATTGAAGCTTTCTTT. It codes for CASSVSGLIEAFF.

This clone was recorded once. The chain uses TRBV18 and TRBJ1-6; D might be TRBD1 (6 bases). The V and J ends lost 1 base and 14 bases respectively, with 24 bases between them. The CDR3 consists of 17 residues. Germline CDR1 is KGHSH and CDR2 is LQKENI. The DNA of the CDR3 is TGTGCCAGCTCACCACGCGGGGCCGGGGGCTTGTCGGCATCCCTCCACTTT. Protein sequence: CASSPRGAGGLSASLHF.

CDR3: CASSAQGAKTEAFF. DNA for the CDR3: TGCGCCAGCAGCGCCCAGGGGGCAAAAACTGAAGCTTTCTTT. This chain joins TRBV4-1 and TRBJ1-1; 8 bases are a match to TRBD1. This CDR3 spans 14 amino acids. J lost 5 bases, V lost 5 bases, and 7 bases had no gene match. Per germline, CDR1 MGHRA and CDR2 YSYEKL.

The chain recombines TRBV7-9 with TRBJ1-1; 10 bases align to TRBD1. The V gene's germline CDR1 is SEHNR and CDR2 FQNEAQ (reference sequence). The CDR3 is made up of 13 amino acids. V lost 5 bases and J lost 7; bases outside the gene matches: 4. The CDR3 DNA sequence: TGTGCCAGCAGCGGACAGGGGGTGGTTGAAGCTTTCTTT. The encoded protein is CASSGQGVVEAFF. Complete variable domain (other parts from reference TRBV7-9 and TRBJ1-1): DTGVSQNPRHKITKRGQNVTFRCDPISEHNRLYWYRQTLGQGPEFLTYFQNEAQLEKSRLLSDRFSAERPKGSFSTLEIQRTEQGDSAMYLCASSGQGVVEAFFGQGTRLTVV.

This clone was counted a single time. The V and J genes are TRBV19 and TRBJ1-1; a weak D match, TRBD1 (5 bases). Germline lookup yields CDR1 LNHDA and CDR2 SQIVND (reference sequence). The CDR3 extends over 18 amino acids. V lost 7 bases and J 1 base, leaving 25 bases between the germline ends. CDR3 region: CASTPGMGRRNQNTEAFF. CDR3 nucleotide sequence: TGTGCCAGTACTCCCGGTATGGGGCGCCGTAACCAGAACACTGAAGCTTTCTTT.

The chain uses TRBV15 and TRBJ2-7, with unresolved D. The CDR3 loop spans 14 amino acids. Germline CDR1 is LNHNV and CDR2 is YYDKDF (reference sequence). Trimming removed 1 base at V and 1 base at J, with 8 bases between. In DNA, the CDR3 is TGTGCCACCAGCAGAGGGAAAGGATCCTACGAGCAGTACTTC. Its translation: CATSRGKGSYEQYF. Full variable domain (missing parts from reference TRBV15 and TRBJ2-7): DAMVIQNPRYQVTQFGKPVTLSCSQTLNHNVMYWYQQKSSQAPKLLFHYYDKDFNNEADTPDNFQSRRPNTSFCFLDIRSPGLGDTAMYLCATSRGKGSYEQYFGPGTRLTVT.

The chain combines TRBV11-3 with TRBJ2-7; the match to TRBD1 covers 9 bases. The CDR3 spans 15 residues. CDR1 and CDR2 from the germline V gene are SGHNT and YENEEA. Trimming took 2 bases from V and 3 from J; bases not matched to a gene: 5. CDR3 sequence: CASSLTGQGYYEQYF. CDR3 bases: TGTGCCAGCAGCTTAACGGGACAGGGATACTACGAGCAGTACTTC.